This T cell receptor (beta chain) came from a study of shared clonotypes between healthy human individuals. Whole-study results and caveats: How much donors shared clonotypes was expected to be affected by sequencing depth.

The CDR3 totals 15 residues. The V and J ends lost 1 base and 2 bases respectively, with 10 bases between them. The germline V gene encodes CDR1 SGHRS and CDR2 YFSETQ. Sequencing was performed with immunoSEQ multiplex PCR; in TCRdb, only in-frame clones are kept and a portion is missing. The sample records about 1 million clones, about 70% being singletons. Concerning this clone itself: Antigen: not known.

The chain combines TRBV5-1 with TRBJ1-3, with D unclear. The specimen was memory CD4+ T cells sorted from blood. As to subset: CD45RA-negative fraction. This TCR came from a man aged 18 to 30 in good health. The CDR3 bases are TGCGCCAGCAGCTTGTTAACCGAAACTGGAAACACCATATATTTT. Encoded protein: CASSLLTETGNTIYF.